The 3 T cell receptor beta chains listed next were all sequenced from one sample in a study of human T cells and chemical hapten exposure. TCRdb recomputed calls from the RACE reads with MiXCR, one row per CDR3 protein. In the table there are about 120,000 distinct CDR3 sequences, around 10% of which are singletons. Time point specified: patch test 1, 2 weeks after DPC sensitization. Treatment of the sample: therapeutic diphenylcyclopropenone sensitization with weekly scalp DPC. The sample was whole blood, taken in connection with sensitization to the hapten diphenylcyclopropenone (DPC). The source of these receptors is a woman aged 45 to 65 with alopecia areata. Some clones in this sample may be carry-over from other donors' samples.

This clonotype was seen a handful of times. The rearrangement joins TRBV5-5 to TRBJ2-2; D could derive from TRBD1 or TRBD2 (6 bases each). Germline CDR1 reads SGHKS; CDR2 reads YYEKEE (reference sequence). CDR3 size: 15 residues. The V and J ends lost 4 bases and 1 base respectively, with 11 bases between them. CDR3 amino acids: CASSRGGGNTGELFF. DNA for the CDR3: TGTGCCAGCAGCCGAGGGGGAGGGAACACCGGGGAGCTGTTTTTT.

This clonotype was seen a handful of times. The CDR3 nucleotides are TGTGCCAGCAGCTTTGAGAGCCTTGAAGCTTTCTTT. Its protein product is CASSFESLEAFF. This chain joins TRBV5-4 and TRBJ1-1, with no clear D. V lost 2 bases and J lost 7, with 9 bases in between. Germline assignment: CDR1 SGHNT and CDR2 YYREEE (reference sequence). The CDR3 runs to 12 residues.

Ten or more counts support this clonotype. The chain links TRBV7-9 to TRBJ1-4; D gene unclear. CDR3 length: 14 amino acids. CDR1 is SEHNR, CDR2 FQNEAQ, per germline (reference sequence). Trimming pared 5 bases from V and 7 bases from J, leaving 14 bases between. CDR3: CASSPGEVFEKLFF. The CDR3 DNA sequence: TGTGCCAGCAGCCCCGGTGAGGTCTTTGAAAAACTGTTTTTT.